The clone carrying this T cell receptor (beta chain) has a single count. This record comes from a study of cytomegalovirus exposure and HLA in healthy donors. CDR3 length equals 17 residues. Trimming removed 1 base at V and 2 bases at J, with 15 bases between. From germline, CDR1 is SEHNR and CDR2 FQNEAQ (reference sequence). Primers included in the PCR were 60 Vbeta and 13 Jbeta primers. TCRdb's copy holds only in-frame clones and misses some; the assay was immunoSEQ multiplex PCR. The sample holds some 200,000 clones, over 80% seen once. The chain combines TRBV7-9 with TRBJ1-5; maybe TRBD1 (5 bases). The TCR sequence derives from a boy aged 2-9 years in good health and CMV-seronegative. Sample: PBMCs. This CDR3 is CASSLGVGVLGNQPQHF. Here the CDR3 DNA reads TGTGCCAGCAGCTTAGGAGTAGGGGTTCTTGGCAATCAGCCCCAGCATTTT.